One and the same sample provided the 10 T cell receptor beta chains below, sequenced in a study of T cell repertoires in cytomegalovirus infection (dated by TCRdb to 2018 to 2020). The antigens for these receptors are not known. The label giving this sample's treatment or condition can be read as: in vitro stimulation with specific CMV peptide epitopes to enrich CMV-specific T cells. These reads were obtained on an Illumina HiSeq 1500. The raw public reads went through TCRdb reprocessing: fastp at Q25, MiXCR clone calling, in-frame beta chains kept. Duplicate CDR3 protein sequences are folded into a single record with the most common DNA and genes. Within this sample are hundreds of thousands of distinct CDR3 sequences, with about 42% of them counted one time only. The ten largest clonotypes hold approximately 40% of the sample. The sample here was cultured PBMCs, taken from culture after CMV antigen stimulation. The receptors were sampled from a human donor in good health (CMV status not recorded). Some clones in this sample may be carry-over from other donors' samples.

This clonotype has more than one count but fewer than ten. The chain employs TRBV3-1 and TRBJ1-2; D call uncertain. This CDR3 has 13 amino acids. Germline-derived CDR1 and CDR2 are LGHDT and YNNKEL (reference sequence). Trimming took off 0 bases at V and 4 bases at J, with 6 bases between the two ends. The CDR3, as DNA: TGTGCCAGCAGCCAAGATGGACCCTATGGCTACACCTTC. Amino acid sequence: CASSQDGPYGYTF.

The chain uses TRBV6-6 and TRBJ2-7; 7 bases map to TRBD2. Germline V CDR1 and CDR2: MNHNY, SVGAGI (reference sequence). The CDR3 length is 13 residues. V shed 10 bases, J shed 1 base, and the junction held 7 bases outside the gene matches. CDR3 protein: CATLLATSYEQYF. The CDR3 region has the DNA TGTGCCACCTTACTAGCGACATCCTACGAGCAGTACTTC.

This clonotype was seen a few times. The genes are TRBV6-5 and TRBJ2-7, with 8 bases that match TRBD1. CDR3 size: 15 residues. CDR1 is MNHEY, CDR2 SVGAGI, per germline. V lost 6 bases and J lost 0; bases outside the gene matches: 7. The CDR3 is CASSPRQGPSYEQYF. The DNA of the CDR3 is TGTGCCAGCAGCCCCAGACAGGGGCCCTCCTACGAGCAGTACTTC.

J is TRBJ1-4 and V is TRBV7-8, with D perhaps matching TRBD1 (5 bases). Germline V gene lookup returns CDR1 SGHVS and CDR2 FQNEAQ. This CDR3 has 15 residues. Trimming stripped 5 bases from V and 0 bases from J, with 10 bases between. The CDR3 nucleotides are TGTGCCAGCAGCGCGACAGTCTCAACTAATGAAAAACTGTTTTTT. Amino acid sequence: CASSATVSTNEKLFF.

The rearrangement links TRBV19 to TRBJ1-5; 11 bases are a match to TRBD1. Germline V gene sequence: CDR1 LNHDA, CDR2 SQIVND (reference sequence). The CDR3 contains 14 residues. Trimming took 11 bases from V and 6 from J; bases not matched to a gene: 9. CDR3 sequence (DNA): TGTGCCGGATCCGGGACAGGGGGTGGTCAGCCCCAGCATTTT. Translating gives CAGSGTGGGQPQHF. The full variable domain, in which reference TRBV19 and TRBJ1-5 provide the parts outside the CDR3, is DGGITQSPKYLFRKEGQNVTLSCEQNLNHDAMYWYRQDPGQGLRLIYYSQIVNDFQKGDIAEGYSVSREKKESFPLTVTSAQKNPTAFYLCAGSGTGGGQPQHFGDGTRLSIL.

This clonotype was detected only a few times. This chain uses TRBV7-6 with TRBJ1-1; D perhaps matches TRBD1 (5 bases). With 5 bases removed from V and 5 bases from J, the gap between germline ends came to 12 bases. This CDR3 comprises 13 residues. CDR1 SGHVS and CDR2 FNYEAQ come from the germline V gene. The CDR3 region is CASSPGTSTEAFF. In DNA, the CDR3 is TGTGCCAGCAGCCCCGGGACTTCGACTGAAGCTTTCTTT.

The chain carries TRBV10-3 and TRBJ2-3, with 7 bases fitting TRBD2. Germline V gene data show CDR1 as ENHRY and CDR2 as SYGVKD. This CDR3 is built from 14 residues. Trimming at V came to 7 bases and at J to 0 bases, leaving 4 bases not matched to a gene. This chain's CDR3 is CAIMGGPSTDTQYF. The CDR3 nucleotides are TGTGCCATCATGGGAGGGCCGAGCACAGATACGCAGTATTTT.

J is TRBJ1-2 and V is TRBV5-4; D remains ambiguous. Germline CDR1 SGHNT, CDR2 YYREEE (reference sequence). The CDR3 contains 14 residues. Trimming stripped 1 base from V and 6 bases from J, with 13 bases between. CDR3: CASSLLGGINGYTF. CDR3 sequence (DNA): TGTGCCAGCAGCTTGTTGGGCGGGATAAATGGCTACACCTTC.

This clonotype was detected ten times or more. The V call is TRBV7-2, the J call TRBJ2-2, with 12 bases that match TRBD2. The CDR3 sequence is 18 residues long. The V segment lost 5 bases and the J segment 5 bases; nucleotides outside the gene matches: 12. Germline CDR1 and CDR2: SGHTA and FQGNSA. The CDR3 DNA reads as TGTGCCAGCAGCCACCGGACTAGCGGGAAGTTGGTGACCGGGGAGCTGTTTTTT. Protein product: CASSHRTSGKLVTGELFF.

The rearrangement joins TRBV12-3 or TRBV12-4 to TRBJ2-7; the D is unclear. The CDR3 is 12 amino acids. Trimming took off 3 bases at V and 2 bases at J, with 5 bases between the two ends. CDR3 nucleotide sequence: TGTGCCAGCAGTTTTCAACCCTACGAGCAGTACTTC. It specifies CASSFQPYEQYF.